The 5 T cell receptor beta chains presented below share a single source sample, sequenced in a study of beta chain features in type 1 diabetes. Reverse transcription of all isolated RNA meant that expressed TCRB transcripts were sequenced. Data came from immunoSEQ multiplex PCR; TCRdb stores just in-frame clones and leaves some out. The top ten hold roughly 0.028% of the sample, which has hundreds of thousands of clones, 13% to 15% seen once. Material for sequencing was naive CD4+ T cells from blood. These receptor sequences come from a woman between 40 and 50 years old in good health.

The table lists this clone with a few counts. The chain links TRBV6-5 to TRBJ1-4; D perhaps matches TRBD1 (6 bases). Germline CDR1 reads MNHEY; CDR2 reads SVGAGI. The CDR3 is 16 amino acids. V lost 2 bases and J 8 bases, leaving 18 bases between the germline ends. Here the CDR3 reads CASSYGGAGEGEKLFF. DNA of the CDR3: TGTGCCAGCAGTTACGGAGGGGCAGGGGAGGGGGAAAAACTGTTTTTT.

The sample holds a few counts of this clone. The V and J genes are TRBV19 and TRBJ2-3; 8 nucleotides align to TRBD1. The J segment lost 3 bases and the V segment lost 2 bases, leaving 4 bases of the junction unmatched. CDR3 length: 15 amino acids. Germline-derived CDR1 and CDR2 are LNHDA and SQIVND (reference sequence). The CDR3 sequence: CASSIQGALTDTQYF. CDR3 DNA sequence: TGTGCCAGTAGTATACAGGGGGCGCTGACAGATACGCAGTATTTT.

This clone was counted a few times. The chain recombines TRBV25-1 with TRBJ2-5; a possible D gene is TRBD1 (5 bases). The germline CDR1 and CDR2 sequences are MGHDK and SYGVNS. The CDR3 has 14 residues. Trimming stripped 5 bases from V and 5 bases from J, with 15 bases between. The CDR3 region is CASSPLGVGETQYF. The CDR3, as DNA: TGTGCCAGCAGTCCTCTAGGGGTGGGGGAGACCCAGTACTTC.

This chain uses TRBV18 with TRBJ1-4, with no clear D. Trimming left V 5 bases short and J 4 bases short, with 8 bases between. The CDR3 contains 13 residues. From germline, CDR1 is KGHSH and CDR2 LQKENI. The CDR3 is CASSRSNNEKLFF. The CDR3 DNA follows: TGTGCCAGCTCAAGGAGCAATAATGAAAAACTGTTTTTT. Using reference TRBV18 and TRBJ1-4 for the parts outside the CDR3, the full variable domain is NAGVMQNPRHLVRRRGQEARLRCSPMKGHSHVYWYRQLPEEGLKFMVYLQKENIIDESGMPKERFSAEFPKEGPSILRIQQVVRGDSAAYFCASSRSNNEKLFFGSGTQLSVL.

There are a few counts of this clone. An end of the junction differs from the germline gene, which may be a read error. The chain has TRBV5-1 and TRBJ2-7, with D perhaps TRBD2 (6 bases). This CDR3 region has 11 residues. The germline CDR1 and CDR2 sequences are SGHRS and YFSETQ. CDR3 loop: CASSLEDYWHF. The CDR3 coding sequence is TGCGCCAGCAGCTTGGAGGACTATTGGCACTTC.